The following is a TCR beta chain sequence with its context. The data stem from a study of blood T cell repertoires in COVID-19. Looking at the study overall: Acute and convalescent COVID-19 specimens originated in the United States, Italy and Spain. The analysed material was cDNA or gDNA that came from T cells, B-cell-depleted T cells, or PBMCs.

Germline V gives CDR1 LGHNA, CDR2 YNFKEQ. This CDR3 comprises 15 residues. Between the trimmed V and J ends, which lost 1 base and 3 bases, there was a span of 13 bases. Data came from immunoSEQ multiplex PCR; TCRdb stores just in-frame clones and leaves some out. This table has 150,000 to 200,000 clones, about 90% appearing once. Seattle patients were enrolled while actively infected and followed longitudinally. This sequence joins TRBV4-2 and TRBJ2-7; D might be TRBD1 (6 bases). Sequencing was carried out using peripheral blood. The TCR comes from a woman aged 60-75 years with COVID-19, enrolled during active disease. The CDR3 loop is CASSQAPGVDYEQYF. The CDR3 DNA reads as TGTGCCAGCAGCCAAGCCCCAGGGGTGGACTACGAGCAGTACTTC.